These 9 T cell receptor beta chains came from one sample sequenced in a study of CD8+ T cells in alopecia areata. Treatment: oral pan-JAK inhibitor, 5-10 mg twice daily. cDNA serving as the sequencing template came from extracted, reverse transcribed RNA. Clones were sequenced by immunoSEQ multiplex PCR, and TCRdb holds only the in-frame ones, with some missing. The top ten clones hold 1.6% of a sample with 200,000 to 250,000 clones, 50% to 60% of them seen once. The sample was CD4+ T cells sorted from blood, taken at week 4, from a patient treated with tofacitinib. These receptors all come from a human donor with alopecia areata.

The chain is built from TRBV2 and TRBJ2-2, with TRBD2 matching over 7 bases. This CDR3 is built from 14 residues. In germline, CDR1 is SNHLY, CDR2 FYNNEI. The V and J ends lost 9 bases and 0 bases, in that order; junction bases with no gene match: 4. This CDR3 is CASRLASNTGELFF. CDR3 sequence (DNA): TGTGCCAGTCGACTAGCCTCGAACACCGGGGAGCTGTTTTTT. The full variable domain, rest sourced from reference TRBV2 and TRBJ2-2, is EPEVTQTPSHQVTQMGQEVILRCVPISNHLYFYWYRQILGQKVEFLVSFYNNEISEKSEIFDDQFSVERPDGSNFTLKIRSTKLEDSAMYFCASRLASNTGELFFGEGSRLTVL.

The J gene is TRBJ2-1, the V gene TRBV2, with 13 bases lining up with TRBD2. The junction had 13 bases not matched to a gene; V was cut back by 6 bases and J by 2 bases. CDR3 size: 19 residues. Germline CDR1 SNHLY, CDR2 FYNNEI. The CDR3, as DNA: TGTGCCAGCAGGGACGGACTAGCGGGGGACAAGAGTGCCTACAATGAGCAGTTCTTC. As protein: CASRDGLAGDKSAYNEQFF. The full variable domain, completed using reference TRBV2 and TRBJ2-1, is EPEVTQTPSHQVTQMGQEVILRCVPISNHLYFYWYRQILGQKVEFLVSFYNNEISEKSEIFDDQFSVERPDGSNFTLKIRSTKLEDSAMYFCASRDGLAGDKSAYNEQFFGPGTRLTVL.

The CDR3 DNA follows: TGCGCCAGCAGCTTGGTGACCTTGGGGACAGGGAGCCACGAGCAGTACTTC. It is translated as CASSLVTLGTGSHEQYF. The rearrangement joins TRBV5-1 to TRBJ2-7; 9 positions agree with TRBD1. J was trimmed by 5 bases and V by 0 bases; bases with no gene match: 12. CDR1 and CDR2 (germline): SGHRS, YFSETQ. The CDR3 is 17 amino acids.

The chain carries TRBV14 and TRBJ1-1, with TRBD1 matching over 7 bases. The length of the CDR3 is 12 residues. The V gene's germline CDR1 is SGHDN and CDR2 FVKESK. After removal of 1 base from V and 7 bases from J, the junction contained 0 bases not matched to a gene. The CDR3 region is CASSQGDSEAFF. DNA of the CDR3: TGTGCCAGCAGCCAAGGGGACAGTGAAGCTTTCTTT.

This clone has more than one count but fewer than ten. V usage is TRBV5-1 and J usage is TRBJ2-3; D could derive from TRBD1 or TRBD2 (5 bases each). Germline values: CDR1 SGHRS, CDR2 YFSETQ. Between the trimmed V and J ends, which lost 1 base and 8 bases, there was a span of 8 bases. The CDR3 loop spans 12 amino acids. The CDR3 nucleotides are TGCGCCAGCAGCTTGAATGGGGGTACGCAGTATTTT. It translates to CASSLNGGTQYF. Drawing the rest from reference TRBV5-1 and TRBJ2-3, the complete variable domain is KAGVTQTPRYLIKTRGQQVTLSCSPISGHRSVSWYQQTPGQGLQFLFEYFSETQRNKGNFPGRFSGRQFSNSRSEMNVSTLELGDSALYLCASSLNGGTQYFGPGTRLTVL.

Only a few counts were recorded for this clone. Here the CDR3 DNA reads TGTGCCATCAGTGGAGGGAACAATCAGCCCCAGCATTTT. Translation: CAISGGNNQPQHF. V is TRBV10-3 and J is TRBJ1-5; unclear D gene. Germline CDR1 reads ENHRY; CDR2 reads SYGVKD. Trimming removed 4 bases from V and 3 bases from J, with 7 bases in between. The CDR3 totals 13 residues.

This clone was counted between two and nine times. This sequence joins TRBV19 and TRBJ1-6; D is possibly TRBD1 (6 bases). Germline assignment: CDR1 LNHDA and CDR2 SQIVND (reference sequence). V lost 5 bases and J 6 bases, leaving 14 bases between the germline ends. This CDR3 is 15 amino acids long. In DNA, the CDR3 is TGTGCCAGTAGTGGTCGGGAGGGGGTTAATTCACCCCTCCACTTT. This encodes CASSGREGVNSPLHF.

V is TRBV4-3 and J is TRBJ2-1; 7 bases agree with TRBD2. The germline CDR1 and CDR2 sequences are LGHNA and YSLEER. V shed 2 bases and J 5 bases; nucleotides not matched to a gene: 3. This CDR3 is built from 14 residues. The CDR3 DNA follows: TGCGCCAGCAGCCAACGAAGCGGGGACAATGAGCAGTTCTTC. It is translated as CASSQRSGDNEQFF.

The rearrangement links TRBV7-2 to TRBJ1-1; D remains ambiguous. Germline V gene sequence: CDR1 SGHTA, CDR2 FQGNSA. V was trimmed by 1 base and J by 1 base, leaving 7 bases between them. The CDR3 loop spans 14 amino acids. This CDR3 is CASSLVQGNTEAFF. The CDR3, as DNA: TGTGCCAGCAGCTTAGTACAAGGGAACACTGAAGCTTTCTTT. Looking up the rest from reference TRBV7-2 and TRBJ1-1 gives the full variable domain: GAGVSQSPSNKVTEKGKDVELRCDPISGHTALYWYRQSLGQGLEFLIYFQGNSAPDKSGLPSDRFSAERTGGSVSTLTIQRTQQEDSAVYLCASSLVQGNTEAFFGQGTRLTVV.